These 30 T cell receptor beta chains originate from one sample sequenced in a study. Each CDR3 protein is one row after TCRdb ran MiXCR on the RT-PCR reads. This table has fewer than 800,000 distinct CDR3 sequences, around 14% appearing once. The sequencing sample was made of memory CD4+ T cells from blood. The receptors come from a female donor in good health, serving as a healthy control.

This clonotype was observed a handful of times. CDR3 sequence: CATSLEGEKLFF. The DNA for the CDR3 is TGTGCCACCTCCCTCGAGGGAGAAAAACTGTTTTTT. The gene calls are TRBV24-1 and TRBJ1-4; D remains unclear. Germline V gene lookup returns CDR1 KGHDR and CDR2 SFDVKD. The CDR3 contains 12 residues. V lost 9 bases and J lost 8, with 12 bases in between.

The CDR3 nucleotides read TGTGCCAGCAGCCCCGATTTGCGGGTTCAAGAGACCCAGTACTTC. This gives the protein CASSPDLRVQETQYF. This rearrangement joins TRBV7-8 to TRBJ2-5; possible D gene TRBD2, 5 bases. This CDR3 is 15 amino acids long. V dropped 5 bases and J dropped 2 bases, with 15 bases sitting between them. Germline V CDR1 and CDR2: SGHVS, FQNEAQ.

This clonotype has ten or more counts. This chain joins TRBV15 and TRBJ1-1, with D unclear. Deletions cut 2 bases from V and 6 bases from J, with 13 bases between. The CDR3 is 14 residues long. Germline values: CDR1 LNHNV, CDR2 YYDKDF (reference sequence). CDR3 coding DNA: TGTGCCACCAGCAGACAGTCCCTGGGCTCTGAAGCTTTCTTT. Amino acids: CATSRQSLGSEAFF.

This clonotype appeared once. The rearrangement links TRBV6-2 or TRBV6-3 to TRBJ2-2; no clear D gene. Trimming stripped 4 bases from V and 1 base from J, with 4 bases between. Germline assignment: CDR1 MNHEY and CDR2 SVGEGT. This CDR3 contains 13 residues. The CDR3 spells CASSSLNTGELFF. CDR3 DNA: TGTGCCAGCAGTTCATTGAACACCGGGGAGCTGTTTTTT.

This clonotype was observed at least ten times. The chain is built from TRBV5-1 and TRBJ2-7; maybe TRBD2 (5 bases). The CDR3 contains 14 residues. CDR1 is SGHRS, CDR2 YFSETQ, per germline. V was cut by 7 bases and J by 4 bases, with 18 bases left in between. Here the CDR3 DNA reads TGCGCCAGCCAGCCGGGATTGGGGATTTACGAGCAGTACTTC. It yields the protein CASQPGLGIYEQYF.

This clonotype has a handful of counts. J is TRBJ1-1 and V is TRBV11-2; D uncertain. V was trimmed by 1 base and J by 9 bases, leaving 6 bases between them. The CDR3 totals 11 residues. CDR1 is SGHAT and CDR2 is FQNNGV in the germline V gene. The CDR3 sequence: CASSLGQKAFF. In DNA, the CDR3 is TGTGCCAGCAGCTTAGGACAAAAAGCTTTCTTT.

This clonotype came up many times. The chain employs TRBV10-2 and TRBJ2-3; D remains ambiguous. Trimming stripped 3 bases from V and 0 bases from J, with 10 bases between. The V gene's germline CDR1 is WSHSY and CDR2 SAAADI. CDR3 length: 15 amino acids. The CDR3 region has the DNA TGCGCCAGCAGTGATCCAATAGAGAGCACAGATACGCAGTATTTT. This codes for CASSDPIESTDTQYF.

This clonotype showed up many times. The CDR3 protein is CSARDPSGPQETQYF. CDR3 DNA sequence: TGCAGTGCTAGAGATCCTAGCGGGCCGCAAGAGACCCAGTACTTC. J is TRBJ2-5 and V is TRBV20-1, with 8 bases that match TRBD2. Germline V gives CDR1 DFQATT, CDR2 SNEGSKA (reference sequence). This CDR3 comprises 15 residues. The J segment lost 2 bases and the V segment lost 0 bases, leaving 5 bases of the junction unmatched.

This clonotype came up a few times. The DNA of the CDR3 is TGTGCCAGCAGTTTCATCGGACAGACACAAGAGACCCAGTACTTC. Its protein product is CASSFIGQTQETQYF. The V gene is TRBV27, the J gene TRBJ2-5; a possible D gene is TRBD1 (6 bases). The CDR3 is 15 residues long. CDR1 is MNHEY, CDR2 SMNVEV, per germline (reference sequence). V lost 3 bases to trimming and J lost 2 bases, with 13 bases between them.

This chain uses TRBV20-1 with TRBJ1-2; TRBD1 might be the D (5 bases). The CDR3 runs 14 residues. Germline CDR1 is DFQATT and CDR2 is SNEGSKA (reference sequence). V lost 2 bases and J lost 6, with 16 bases in between. CDR3 nucleotide sequence: TGCAGTGCTAGAACGACAGTAATTGGGAATGGCTACACCTTC. Translated: CSARTTVIGNGYTF.

The chain joins TRBV18 to TRBJ2-7, with D possibly matching TRBD1 (5 bases). V lost 3 bases and J 6 bases, leaving 12 bases between the germline ends. The germline V gene encodes CDR1 KGHSH and CDR2 LQKENI. The CDR3 totals 13 residues. CDR3 nucleotides: TGTGCCAGCTCACCGGCAGGGATGAGCGAGCAGTACTTC. It yields the protein CASSPAGMSEQYF.

In its sample, this clonotype was seen a few times. This sequence joins TRBV12-5 and TRBJ1-2; D is undetermined. V lost 2 bases to trimming and J lost 1 base, with 5 bases between them. Germline-derived CDR1 and CDR2 are LGHNT and FRNRAP. This CDR3 contains 13 residues. The CDR3 DNA is TGTGCTAGTGGTTTGTGGATTAACTATGGCTACACCTTC. Amino acids: CASGLWINYGYTF.

This clonotype was seen more than once but under ten times. The chain uses TRBV28 and TRBJ1-6; 8 nucleotides match TRBD1. CDR1 is MDHEN, CDR2 SYDVKM, per germline. The CDR3 is made up of 17 amino acids. J gave up 7 bases and V 7 bases, and 15 bases lay outside the gene matches. CDR3 sequence (DNA): TGTGCCAGCACTGGATACATTGGACAGGGAGTAAATTCACCCCTCCACTTT. It encodes CASTGYIGQGVNSPLHF.

About this clonotype: The DNA is left out, because the CDR3 cannot be placed on it with certainty; the CDR3 is given as TCRdb lists it. This chain uses TRBV10-3 with TRBJ2-1; the D call in the table, TRBD1, was not verified against the DNA. Germline CDR1 is ENHRY and CDR2 is SYGVKD. From its first to its last residue, the CDR3 has 23 amino acids. The CDR3 sequence: CAISESERGYTFGSGRGGDEQFF.

At least ten counts were recorded for this clonotype. The chain carries TRBV20-1 and TRBJ2-7, with unresolved D. V was cut by 4 bases and J by 2 bases, with 9 bases left in between. The CDR3 loop spans 12 amino acids. Germline-derived CDR1 and CDR2 are DFQATT and SNEGSKA (reference sequence). The CDR3 DNA sequence: TGCAGTGCTATACTACCCCCCTACGAGCAGTACTTC. Its protein product is CSAILPPYEQYF.

This chain links TRBV6-1 with TRBJ2-3, with D unclear. The CDR3 runs 16 residues. Trimming took off 0 bases at V and 2 bases at J, with 12 bases between the two ends. Germline CDR1 MNHNS, CDR2 SASEGT. For the CDR3, the DNA is TGTGCCAGCAGTGAAGCGGTCAGACGCTCCACAGATACGCAGTATTTT. Its translation: CASSEAVRRSTDTQYF.

The CDR3 loop is CASSEMIQGRGNQPQHF. In nucleotides, the CDR3 is TGTGCCAGCAGTGAGATGATCCAGGGGAGAGGCAATCAGCCCCAGCATTTT. The chain uses TRBV6-1 and TRBJ1-5; D perhaps matches TRBD1 (6 bases). The CDR3 contains 17 residues. V was cut by 3 bases and J by 2 bases, with 17 bases left in between. CDR1 is MNHNS, CDR2 SASEGT, per germline.

This clonotype was seen many times. The chain is built from TRBV7-9 and TRBJ2-1, with D possibly being TRBD2 (5 bases). The germline V gene encodes CDR1 SEHNR and CDR2 FQNEAQ (reference sequence). This CDR3 has 13 amino acids. V was trimmed by 5 bases and J by 5 bases, leaving 10 bases between them. CDR3 nucleotide sequence: TGTGCCAGCAGCCGCGGGCAAAACAATGAGCAGTTCTTC. Translation gives CASSRGQNNEQFF.

The chain couples TRBV5-6 to TRBJ1-4; no firm D call. Trimming shortened V by 4 bases and J by 7 bases, and 14 bases separated the two germline ends. CDR1 is SGHDT, CDR2 YYEEEE, per germline. The CDR3 length is 14 residues. CDR3 nucleotides: TGTGCCAGCAGCGAAGGGCCGAACGGTGAAAAACTGTTTTTT. Amino acids: CASSEGPNGEKLFF.

This clonotype was seen only a few times. The J gene is TRBJ2-1, the V gene TRBV2, with D uncertain. Trimming took 8 bases from V and 7 from J, leaving 9 bases between them. This CDR3 region has 11 residues. Germline assignment: CDR1 SNHLY and CDR2 FYNNEI. The CDR3 sequence: CASGWRNEQFF. The CDR3 nucleotides read TGTGCCAGCGGTTGGCGAAATGAGCAGTTCTTC. The whole variable domain, filled in from reference TRBV2 and TRBJ2-1, reads EPEVTQTPSHQVTQMGQEVILRCVPISNHLYFYWYRQILGQKVEFLVSFYNNEISEKSEIFDDQFSVERPDGSNFTLKIRSTKLEDSAMYFCASGWRNEQFFGPGTRLTVL.

This clonotype came up a few times. V gene TRBV5-1 combines with J gene TRBJ2-2, with no clear D. In germline, CDR1 is SGHRS, CDR2 YFSETQ. Trimming took off 4 bases at V and 4 bases at J, with 11 bases between the two ends. The CDR3 runs to 14 residues. The CDR3 DNA is TGCGCCAGCAGCCTCACGCCGACCACCGGGGAGCTGTTTTTT. It codes for CASSLTPTTGELFF.

This clonotype was detected ten times or more. V and J are TRBV12-3 or TRBV12-4 and TRBJ1-2, with 9 nucleotides matching TRBD1. Trimming cost V 5 bases and J 2 bases; bases outside gene matches: 6. The CDR3 is 15 amino acids. The CDR3 spells CASSLAGTGNYGYTF. CDR3 in DNA: TGTGCCAGCAGTCTCGCCGGGACAGGGAACTATGGCTACACCTTC.

This clonotype was detected many times. The rearrangement links TRBV29-1 to TRBJ1-5; TRBD1 matches 8 bases. The CDR3 is 13 amino acids. The V segment lost 4 bases and the J segment 6 bases; nucleotides outside the gene matches: 5. Looked up from germline, CDR1 is SQVTM and CDR2 is ANQGSEA. The CDR3 DNA reads TGCAGCGTTGGGGCAGGGGGCACTCAGCCCCAGCATTTT. Amino acid sequence: CSVGAGGTQPQHF.

This clonotype was detected many times. The rearrangement links TRBV10-1 to TRBJ2-2; D may be TRBD1 (6 bases). Germline V gives CDR1 WNHNN, CDR2 SYGVQD (reference sequence). The V gene lost 8 bases and the J gene lost 2 bases, with 9 bases spanning the gap. This CDR3 is built from 13 residues. The CDR3 loop is CASQGPNTGELFF. The CDR3 DNA reads TGCGCCAGCCAGGGGCCCAACACCGGGGAGCTGTTTTTT.

This clonotype was recorded at least ten times. This chain uses TRBV5-1 with TRBJ2-7; TRBD2 agrees at 13 bases. Germline-derived CDR1 and CDR2 are SGHRS and YFSETQ. This CDR3 has 17 residues. Germline trimming cut 3 bases from V and 7 bases from J; bases unmatched to any gene: 13. The CDR3 here is CASSWDTGTSGTGEQYF. DNA for the CDR3: TGCGCCAGCAGCTGGGACACAGGGACTAGCGGGACGGGAGAGCAGTACTTC.

V is TRBV18 and J is TRBJ1-2; TRBD1 agrees at 8 bases. The CDR3 totals 15 residues. Trimming removed 3 bases from V and 3 bases from J; junction bases left unmatched: 6. The germline CDR1 and CDR2 sequences are KGHSH and LQKENI. The CDR3 DNA follows: TGTGCCAGCTCACCTGATGCGACAGGGGACTATGGCTACACCTTC. Its translation: CASSPDATGDYGYTF.

This clonotype occurred a few times. The CDR3 sequence is CAISEPGTGTSNQPQHF. CDR3 DNA: TGTGCCATCAGTGAGCCCGGGACAGGGACGAGCAATCAGCCCCAGCATTTT. J is TRBJ1-5 and V is TRBV10-3, with TRBD1 matching 9 bases. J lost 1 base, V lost 2 bases, and 6 bases had no gene match. CDR1 and CDR2 from the germline V gene are ENHRY and SYGVKD. This CDR3 has 17 residues.

This clonotype appeared many times. V is TRBV5-1 and J is TRBJ1-2; a possible D gene is TRBD1 (5 bases). V shed 0 bases and J shed 3 bases, with 6 bases lying between them. Looked up from germline, CDR1 is SGHRS and CDR2 is YFSETQ. The CDR3 covers 13 residues. The CDR3 sequence is CASSLVGDYGYTF. The CDR3 coding sequence is TGCGCCAGCAGCTTGGTGGGGGACTATGGCTACACCTTC. Full variable domain (outside the CDR3, taken from reference TRBV5-1 and TRBJ1-2): KAGVTQTPRYLIKTRGQQVTLSCSPISGHRSVSWYQQTPGQGLQFLFEYFSETQRNKGNFPGRFSGRQFSNSRSEMNVSTLELGDSALYLCASSLVGDYGYTFGSGTRLTVV.

This clonotype was picked up one time. This rearrangement joins TRBV7-6 to TRBJ2-3; maybe TRBD2 (6 bases). The CDR3 sequence is 19 residues long. Germline V gene sequence: CDR1 SGHVS, CDR2 FNYEAQ. The ends were cut back, 3 bases at V and 5 bases at J, with 27 bases in the middle. CDR3 residues: CASSLETPWTIGAKDTQYF. The CDR3 coding sequence is TGTGCCAGCAGCTTGGAGACCCCCTGGACTATCGGGGCGAAAGATACGCAGTATTTT.

The chain recombines TRBV7-6 with TRBJ2-1; 10 nucleotides align to TRBD2. The CDR3 runs 14 residues. The junction had 6 bases not matched to a gene; V was cut back by 1 base and J by 12 bases. Per germline, CDR1 SGHVS and CDR2 FNYEAQ. In DNA, the CDR3 is TGTGCCAGCAGCTTAGGAGTTCCTAGCGGGGGGCAGTTCTTC. Translated: CASSLGVPSGGQFF.